The 22 T cell receptor beta chains reported below all come from one sample, sequenced in a study of CD8+ T cells in alopecia areata. Sequencing templates came from extracted RNA that was reverse transcribed into cDNA. The table came from immunoSEQ multiplex PCR; TCRdb's copy has only in-frame clones and leaves some out. The data hold fewer than 250,000 clones, with roughly 66% observed a single time. Indicated treatment: oral pan-JAK inhibitor, 5-10 mg twice daily. This specimen was CD4+ T cells sorted from blood, taken at week 24, from a patient treated with tofacitinib. The receptors were gathered from a human donor with alopecia areata.

This clone showed up just a few times. The chain uses TRBV19 and TRBJ2-2, with D perhaps TRBD2 (5 bases). V lost 3 bases and J lost 0, with 11 bases in between. The CDR3 has 16 residues. CDR1 and CDR2 from the germline V gene are LNHDA and SQIVND (reference sequence). The CDR3 protein is CASSILFGANTGELFF. The CDR3 region has the DNA TGTGCCAGTAGTATCCTCTTCGGGGCGAACACCGGGGAGCTGTTTTTT.

In this sample, this clone turned up a few times. The chain employs TRBV19 and TRBJ2-3, with 7 bases that match TRBD1. From germline, CDR1 is LNHDA and CDR2 SQIVND (reference sequence). V was clipped by 5 bases and J by 4 bases; unmatched bases: 6. This CDR3 region has 14 residues. CDR3 region: CASSPTGIPDTQYF. The CDR3 DNA sequence: TGTGCCAGTAGTCCGACAGGGATCCCAGATACGCAGTATTTT.

This clone was seen repeatedly, ten times or more. The rearrangement links TRBV29-1 to TRBJ2-1; either TRBD1 or TRBD2 may supply D (5 bases each). The V and J ends lost 4 bases and 8 bases respectively, with 24 bases between them. In germline, CDR1 is SQVTM, CDR2 ANQGSEA. CDR3 length: 16 residues. CDR3 residues: CSVVVGVNHRADEQFF. CDR3 nucleotide sequence: TGCAGCGTTGTTGTGGGGGTCAATCATAGGGCAGATGAGCAGTTCTTC.

The chain couples TRBV6-5 to TRBJ2-5, with 7 bases identical to TRBD1. The V gene's germline CDR1 is MNHEY and CDR2 SVGAGI. Germline trimming cut 2 bases from V and 2 bases from J; bases unmatched to any gene: 2. The CDR3 covers 14 residues. Here the CDR3 reads CASSYGTAQETQYF. The DNA of the CDR3 is TGTGCCAGCAGTTACGGGACAGCTCAAGAGACCCAGTACTTC.

This sequence joins TRBV30 and TRBJ2-7; 12 bases map to TRBD2. Unmatched junction bases numbered 16, after V lost 1 base and J lost 3 bases. In germline, CDR1 is GTSNPN, CDR2 SVGIG (reference sequence). The length of the CDR3 is 19 residues. CDR3 nucleotides: TGTGCCTGGAGTGCCAGACTAGCGGGGGTCCAATATGGGAACTACGAGCAGTACTTC. Amino acid sequence: CAWSARLAGVQYGNYEQYF.

The genes are TRBV5-6 and TRBJ2-2; tentatively, D is TRBD1 (5 bases). V gave up 2 bases and J gave up 2 bases, with 7 bases separating them. CDR1 and CDR2 from the germline V gene are SGHDT and YYEEEE. The CDR3 consists of 14 residues. In nucleotides, the CDR3 is TGTGCCAGCAGCTTCAGGGATAACACCGGGGAGCTGTTTTTT. Residues: CASSFRDNTGELFF. Full variable domain (rest looked up from reference TRBV5-6 and TRBJ2-2): DAGVTQSPTHLIKTRGQQVTLRCSPKSGHDTVSWYQQALGQGPQFIFQYYEEEERQRGNFPDRFSGHQFPNYSSELNVNALLLGDSALYLCASSFRDNTGELFFGEGSRLTVL.

The rearrangement joins TRBV4-1 to TRBJ2-3; D uncertain. Germline values: CDR1 MGHRA, CDR2 YSYEKL. This CDR3 is 17 amino acids long. Deletions cut 4 bases from V and 1 base from J, with 18 bases between. The CDR3 reads CASSPRSDQTGTDTQYF. CDR3 DNA sequence: TGCGCCAGCAGCCCACGCTCGGACCAGACGGGCACAGATACGCAGTATTTT.

This clone was seen only a few times. This rearrangement joins TRBV6-5 to TRBJ2-5; a possible D gene is TRBD1 (5 bases). This CDR3 has 15 amino acids. The germline CDR1 and CDR2 sequences are MNHEY and SVGAGI. Trimming took off 0 bases at V and 5 bases at J, with 13 bases between the two ends. For the CDR3, the DNA is TGTGCCAGCAGTTACTCGCAGGGCGGTGTGGAGACCCAGTACTTC. Translated: CASSYSQGGVETQYF.

This clone came up many times. V usage is TRBV5-1 and J usage is TRBJ2-2; no firm D call. Germline V gene lookup returns CDR1 SGHRS and CDR2 YFSETQ. V was shortened by 4 bases and J by 5 bases, with 9 bases between the two germline ends. The CDR3 has 13 residues. This CDR3 is CASSAAGTGELFF. CDR3 bases: TGCGCCAGCAGCGCCGCCGGAACCGGGGAGCTGTTTTTT. The variable domain in full, completed from reference TRBV5-1 and TRBJ2-2, reads KAGVTQTPRYLIKTRGQQVTLSCSPISGHRSVSWYQQTPGQGLQFLFEYFSETQRNKGNFPGRFSGRQFSNSRSEMNVSTLELGDSALYLCASSAAGTGELFFGEGSRLTVL.

J is TRBJ1-3 and V is TRBV6-6; 8 bases align to TRBD1. The CDR3 is made up of 14 amino acids. Losses at the gene ends were 8 bases for V and 0 bases for J; bases not matched to a gene: 3. Germline CDR1 MNHNY, CDR2 SVGAGI (reference sequence). CDR3 nucleotides: TGTGCCAGCGGACAGGGCACCTCTGGAAACACCATATATTTT. Its protein product is CASGQGTSGNTIYF.

The J gene is TRBJ2-7, the V gene TRBV29-1; D is unresolved. CDR1 and CDR2 from the germline V gene are SQVTM and ANQGSEA. Trimming shortened V by 4 bases and J by 3 bases, and 7 bases separated the two germline ends. The CDR3 is 11 amino acids. The CDR3 DNA follows: TGCAGCGTTGTGTGGGACTACGAGCAGTACTTC. It encodes CSVVWDYEQYF.

This chain's CDR3 is CAWSSAGELFF. In DNA form, the CDR3 reads TGTGCCTGGAGTTCCGCCGGGGAGCTGTTTTTT. The chain links TRBV30 to TRBJ2-2; D uncertain. The CDR3 consists of 11 residues. Trimming pared 2 bases from V and 6 bases from J, leaving 4 bases between. Looked up from germline, CDR1 is GTSNPN and CDR2 is SVGIG (reference sequence).

This clone was seen only a few times. The rearrangement uses TRBV6-1 and TRBJ2-3; TRBD1 agrees at 9 bases. V lost 4 bases, J lost 4 bases, and 6 bases stayed unmatched. The CDR3 spans 15 residues. Germline V gives CDR1 MNHNS, CDR2 SASEGT. The CDR3 DNA sequence: TGTGCCAGCAGTGGAGGGACAGGGAAGCCAGATACGCAGTATTTT. Translation gives CASSGGTGKPDTQYF.

The genes are TRBV29-1 and TRBJ1-2, with unresolved D. The CDR3 is 11 amino acids. Looked up from germline, CDR1 is SQVTM and CDR2 is ANQGSEA. The ends were cut back, 4 bases at V and 7 bases at J, with 10 bases in the middle. The CDR3 DNA is TGCAGCGTTGCAGCCGGGATTGGCTACACCTTC. Translation gives CSVAAGIGYTF.

The rearrangement uses TRBV5-1 and TRBJ2-2, with unresolved D. Between the trimmed V and J ends, which lost 3 bases and 1 base, there was a span of 1 base. Germline CDR1 SGHRS, CDR2 YFSETQ. The CDR3 has 12 amino acids. CDR3 nucleotides: TGCGCCAGCAGCTGGAACACCGGGGAGCTGTTTTTT. Protein sequence: CASSWNTGELFF.

The CDR3 sequence: CASSSADRINTEAFF. As DNA, the CDR3 is TGTGCCAGCAGTTCCGCGGACAGGATCAACACTGAAGCTTTCTTT. This chain connects TRBV6-5 to TRBJ1-1; 7 nucleotides match TRBD1. Germline-derived CDR1 and CDR2 are MNHEY and SVGAGI. The CDR3 is made up of 15 amino acids. V trimming: 4 bases; J trimming: 2 bases; junction bases outside the gene matches: 7.

The gene calls are TRBV5-1 and TRBJ2-5; D is possibly TRBD2 (6 bases). The germline gives CDR1 SGHRS, CDR2 YFSETQ. Trimming cost V 3 bases and J 4 bases, with 10 bases left between them. The CDR3 loop spans 13 amino acids. In DNA form, the CDR3 reads TGCGCCAGCAGCTGGGACTTTGGAGAGACCCAGTACTTC. This sequence encodes CASSWDFGETQYF.

The V call is TRBV25-1, the J call TRBJ1-5; maybe TRBD1 (5 bases). Germline V gene lookup returns CDR1 MGHDK and CDR2 SYGVNS. The CDR3 is 12 residues long. Trimming cost V 6 bases and J 4 bases, with 7 bases left between them. CDR3 coding DNA: TGTGCCAGCAGAAGGGGTAATCAGCCCCAGCATTTT. Protein sequence: CASRRGNQPQHF.

This clone appeared a few times. The chain joins TRBV7-8 to TRBJ2-2; D possibly matches TRBD1 or TRBD2 (5 bases each). The CDR3 is made up of 16 amino acids. Trimming left V 2 bases short and J 4 bases short, with 14 bases between. Germline CDR1 and CDR2: SGHVS and FQNEAQ. The CDR3 DNA reads as TGTGCCAGCAGCTTACGACCCGAAGGGACCACCGGGGAGCTGTTTTTT. It encodes CASSLRPEGTTGELFF.

The rearrangement joins TRBV30 to TRBJ2-3; weak D call: TRBD2 (5 bases). V was pared by 2 bases and J by 1 base, with 10 bases between. The CDR3 spans 14 residues. The germline V gene has CDR1 GTSNPN and CDR2 SVGIG (reference sequence). CDR3 DNA: TGTGCCTGGAGTACCGGGATGGGCACAGATACGCAGTATTTT. As protein: CAWSTGMGTDTQYF.

The V and J genes are TRBV2 and TRBJ1-6; 8 nucleotides match TRBD1. Trimming cost V 6 bases and J 9 bases; bases outside gene matches: 10. The germline V gene encodes CDR1 SNHLY and CDR2 FYNNEI. This CDR3 is 15 amino acids long. CDR3 sequence reads: CASSKAGQGSSPLHF. DNA of the CDR3: TGTGCCAGCAGCAAGGCCGGACAGGGTTCTTCACCCCTCCACTTT.

The gene calls are TRBV30 and TRBJ2-3; D gene ambiguous. CDR1 and CDR2 (germline): GTSNPN, SVGIG (reference sequence). The CDR3 length is 12 residues. V lost 4 bases and J lost 8, with 13 bases in between. In nucleotides, the CDR3 is TGTGCCTGGATACGACCACCGGGTACGCAGTATTTT. Amino acids: CAWIRPPGTQYF.